This passage covers 8 T cell receptor beta chains from one sample sequenced in a study of technical replicates of blood from several donors. Sequencing was performed with immunoSEQ multiplex PCR; in TCRdb, only in-frame clones are kept and a portion is missing. The table shows some 69,000 clones, with approximately 88% occurring only once. The sequenced sample was PBMCs. Receptors originate from a human donor in good health. Some clones in this sample may be carry-over from other donors' samples.

The genes are TRBV6-1 and TRBJ2-5, with TRBD2 matching 8 bases. V shed 7 bases, J shed 3 bases, and the junction held 4 bases outside the gene matches. Germline V CDR1 and CDR2: MNHNS, SASEGT. CDR3 length equals 13 residues. The CDR3 DNA is TGTGCCAGCACCGGGGGGGCGGAAGAGACCCAGTACTTC. Its protein product is CASTGGAEETQYF.

The V and J genes are TRBV27 and TRBJ2-1; TRBD2 matches 13 bases. Germline loops: CDR1 MNHEY, CDR2 SMNVEV (reference sequence). Trimming took 8 bases from V and 10 from J; bases not matched to a gene: 11. The CDR3 runs 15 residues. CDR3 amino acids: CASLGTSGVVWEQFF. CDR3 bases: TGTGCCAGCCTAGGGACTAGCGGGGTCGTTTGGGAGCAGTTCTTC.

The chain joins TRBV7-3 to TRBJ2-2; TRBD2 aligns across 14 bases. The germline V gene encodes CDR1 SGHTA and CDR2 FQGTGA. The V segment lost 5 bases and the J segment 15 bases; nucleotides outside the gene matches: 8. The CDR3 loop spans 14 amino acids. The chain's CDR3 is CASSGDETSGRVFF. In DNA, the CDR3 is TGTGCCAGCAGCGGGGACGAGACTAGCGGGAGGGTGTTTTTT.

The chain uses TRBV7-2 and TRBJ2-5; 9 positions match TRBD2. The ends lost 3 bases at V and 2 bases at J; junction bases unmatched: 1. CDR3 length: 14 amino acids. Per germline, CDR1 SGHTA and CDR2 FQGNSA. CDR3 loop: CASSLTSGQETQYF. CDR3 nucleotide sequence: TGTGCCAGCAGCTTGACTAGCGGACAAGAGACCCAGTACTTC.

As DNA, the CDR3 is TGCGCCAGCAGCGCCGGACAGGGGAAGGGTAACAATGAGCAGTTCTTC. It translates to CASSAGQGKGNNEQFF. The chain uses TRBV5-1 and TRBJ2-1; 9 bases agree with TRBD1. The CDR3 is 16 amino acids. CDR1 and CDR2 from the germline V gene are SGHRS and YFSETQ. Trimming took 4 bases from V and 5 from J; bases not matched to a gene: 10.

The V call is TRBV27, the J call TRBJ2-5; the D is unclear. Trimming left V 6 bases short and J 5 bases short, with 7 bases between. Germline-derived CDR1 and CDR2 are MNHEY and SMNVEV (reference sequence). The CDR3 runs 11 residues. CDR3 coding DNA: TGTGCCAGCAGCTTTCGGGAGACCCAGTACTTC. It codes for CASSFRETQYF.

This sequence joins TRBV5-4 and TRBJ2-3; a weak D match, TRBD2 (5 bases). The germline V gene encodes CDR1 SGHNT and CDR2 YYREEE (reference sequence). The V end was cut by 4 bases, the J end by 0 bases, with 9 bases between. This CDR3 contains 14 residues. The CDR3 nucleotides read TGTGCCAGCAGCCCACGGACTAGCACAGATACGCAGTATTTT. Translation: CASSPRTSTDTQYF. Combining the CDR3 with reference TRBV5-4 and TRBJ2-3 gives the whole variable domain ETGVTQSPTHLIKTRGQQVTLRCSSQSGHNTVSWYQQALGQGPQFIFQYYREEENGRGNFPPRFSGLQFPNYSSELNVNALELDDSALYLCASSPRTSTDTQYFGPGTRLTVL.

This chain links TRBV7-2 with TRBJ1-4; 8 nucleotides agree with TRBD1. This CDR3 has 14 amino acids. V was clipped by 8 bases and J by 2 bases; unmatched bases: 4. The V gene's germline CDR1 is SGHTA and CDR2 FQGNSA. The CDR3 protein is CASAHRGTNEKLFF. CDR3 DNA: TGTGCCAGCGCGCACAGGGGGACTAATGAAAAACTGTTTTTT.